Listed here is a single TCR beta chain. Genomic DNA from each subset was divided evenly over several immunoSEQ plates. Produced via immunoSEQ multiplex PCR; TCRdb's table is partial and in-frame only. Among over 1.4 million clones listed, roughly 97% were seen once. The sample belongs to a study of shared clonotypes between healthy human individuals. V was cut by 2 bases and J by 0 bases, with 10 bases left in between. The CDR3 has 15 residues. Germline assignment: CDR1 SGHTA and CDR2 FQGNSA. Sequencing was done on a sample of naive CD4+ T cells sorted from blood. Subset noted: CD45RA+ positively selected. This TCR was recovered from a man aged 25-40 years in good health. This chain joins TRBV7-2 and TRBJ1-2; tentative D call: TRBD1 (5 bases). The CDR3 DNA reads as TGTGCCAGCAGCTTAATGGGGGACTCTAACTATGGCTACACCTTC. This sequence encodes CASSLMGDSNYGYTF.